This TCR beta chain is drawn from a study of T cells after posttransplantation cyclophosphamide. TCRdb keeps only in-frame clones here, not all; method: immunoSEQ multiplex PCR. The sample holds roughly 9,800 clones, approximately 80% seen once. The CDR3 totals 15 residues. Treatment was busulfan-fludarabine conditioning, a marrow graft, and cyclophosphamide on days +3 and +4. Study results and caveats: Tissue-infiltrating T cells from skin or gut overlapped little with blood T cells. Later blood repertoires were often dominated by clones from the donor CD8+ memory compartment.

This clone was seen only once. Antigen: not known. Sample: PBMCs, taken roughly 250 weeks after a stem cell transplant with posttransplant cyclophosphamide. This rearrangement joins TRBV21-1 to TRBJ1-3; the table's TRBD1 call for D was not verified on the DNA. TRBV21-1 is flagged as a pseudogene. The clonotype comes from a female patient aged 40-50 years who received an allogeneic stem cell transplant from a related donor, was CMV-positive, and had no GVHD. Some T cells may be graft donor cells. CDR3 region: CASSERTPPNISIYF. CDR3 nucleotide sequence: TGTGCCAGCAGCGAAAGGACACCCCCTAATATATCCATATATTTT.